This is a list of T cell receptor beta chains from one sample in a study of response to subunit inactivated influenza vaccine. MiXCR, run by TCRdb on the RT-PCR reads, gives a single entry per CDR3 protein. The top ten clones hold over 10% of a sample with 450,000 to 600,000 distinct CDR3 sequences, approximately 7.1% of them seen once. This material consisted of PBMCs from blood, taken 23 months after vaccination. The source of these receptors is a man aged 45 to 75 who received an inactivated influenza vaccine. The CDR3 runs from the conserved cysteine through the conserved F or W. The size field is filled for only some rows; it gives once, few, many or a size class.

j_call | clone_size | cdr3_length | v_call | cdr3_aa
TRBJ2-3 | . | 15 | TRBV5-1 | CASSSRSTSTDTQYF
TRBJ2-7 | few | 17 | TRBV11-2 | CASSLDSTGGSSYEQYF
TRBJ2-3 | . | 14 | TRBV5-1 | CASSLDGHTDTQYF
TRBJ2-3 | many | 14 | TRBV5-1 | CASSLAGDADTQYF
TRBJ2-2 | few | 14 | TRBV5-1 | CASSPVQSTGELFF
TRBJ2-7 | . | 16 | TRBV5-1 | CASSLGTVPLTYEQYF
TRBJ2-3 | many | 14 | TRBV12-3/TRBV12-4 | CASSRDRSTDTQYF
TRBJ2-7 | few | 14 | TRBV6-5 | CASSYRGPSDEQYF
TRBJ2-1 | few | 12 | TRBV28 | CATYLTGNEQFF
TRBJ2-2 | . | 14 | TRBV5-1 | CTSSLEWGTGELFF
TRBJ2-7 | . | 16 | TRBV20-1 | CSARVLGRGRTYEQYF
TRBJ1-3 | many | 19 | TRBV12-3/TRBV12-4 | CASSFRQRGELSSGNTIYF
TRBJ1-4 | few | 14 | TRBV27 | CASSFLQGGEKLFF
TRBJ1-4 | . | 16 | TRBV15 | CATSSQGRVTNEKLFF
TRBJ2-2 | . | 15 | TRBV20-1 | CSASSGQGGTGELFF
TRBJ1-1 | many | 13 | TRBV5-1 | CASSLAYPAEAFF
TRBJ2-3 | few | 12 | TRBV27 | CASRATWDTQYF
TRBJ1-3 | many | 17 | TRBV7-3 | CASSLHLKPSSGNTIYF
TRBJ2-5 | . | 13 | TRBV20-1 | CSPITGSGETQYF
TRBJ2-1 | . | 17 | TRBV28 | CASSTQTSGRSYNEQFF
TRBJ2-1 | many | 11 | TRBV3-1 | CAVGGRNEQFF
TRBJ2-5 | once | 13 | TRBV4-2 | CASSQDSRETQYF
TRBJ2-5 | few | 15 | TRBV5-1 | CASSPGTGQQETQYF
TRBJ2-5 | many | 15 | TRBV20-1 | CSASSGEGHGETQYF
TRBJ2-3 | few | 15 | TRBV15 | CATSRPTGGADTQYF
TRBJ1-2 | . | 15 | TRBV9 | CASSVGGQGNHGYTF
TRBJ2-7 | few | 15 | TRBV20-1 | CSARSPSAFRGEQYF
TRBJ2-2 | many | 15 | TRBV6-5 | CASSYSQTNTGELFF
TRBJ2-1 | . | 16 | TRBV20-1 | CSAHGGGDSLFDEQFF
TRBJ1-6 | . | 15 | TRBV4-3 | CASSQDNRVDSPLHF
TRBJ2-1 | . | 14 | TRBV5-1 | CASSLGSGDNEQFF
TRBJ2-7 | few | 13 | TRBV5-6 | CASGVGRSYEQYF
TRBJ2-5 | . | 14 | TRBV18 | CASSPPSAGATQYF
TRBJ2-3 | . | 15 | TRBV24-1 | CATSGLGGPTDTQYF
TRBJ2-3 | many | 14 | TRBV29-1 | CSVRRDQTTDTQYF
TRBJ2-2 | many | 13 | TRBV12-3/TRBV12-4 | CASSFQDRAELFF
TRBJ2-5 | few | 15 | TRBV19 | CASSQHGDSQETQYF
TRBJ1-1 | . | 13 | TRBV20-1 | CSALQGQNTEAFF
TRBJ2-4 | . | 15 | TRBV3-1 | CASSPGEGGKNIQYF
TRBJ2-1 | . | 18 | TRBV20-1 | CSARGLGSRMLGYNEQFF
TRBJ1-3 | many | 16 | TRBV10-3 | CAVGDSQIISGNTIYF
TRBJ2-2 | many | 14 | TRBV12-3/TRBV12-4 | CASRGDRTTGELFF
TRBJ2-1 | . | 13 | TRBV20-1 | CSARHRGPNEQFF
TRBJ1-6 | . | 16 | TRBV12-3/TRBV12-4 | CASSTRGDTWDSPLHF
TRBJ2-1 | few | 14 | TRBV6-1 | CASVLRAGGGEQFF
TRBJ2-1 | many | 15 | TRBV7-8 | CASSIDRGRQGEQFF
TRBJ2-1 | few | 15 | TRBV2 | CASSNDRGAYNEQFF
TRBJ2-3 | few | 14 | TRBV24-1 | CATSDLGRTNPQYF
TRBJ2-5 | . | 12 | TRBV20-1 | CSARGQSKTQYF
TRBJ1-1 | . | 13 | TRBV29-1 | CSVEGRLAGEAFF
TRBJ2-7 | . | 15 | TRBV10-3 | CAISGNSGSTYEQYF
TRBJ1-2 | many | 14 | TRBV9 | CAIFTASNYVSYTF
TRBJ2-5 | few | 12 | TRBV20-1 | CSARRTAETQYF
TRBJ2-1 | few | 16 | TRBV6-5 | CASSYSQAGGLNEQFF
TRBJ2-3 | many | 16 | TRBV7-9 | CASSPQLAGGLDTQYF
TRBJ1-4 | . | 17 | TRBV5-6 | CASSLYLGGRLNEKLFF
TRBJ1-1 | . | 14 | TRBV20-1 | CSARDWFRNTEAFF
TRBJ1-1 | . | 15 | TRBV4-2 | CASSPTWTGSAEAFF
TRBJ2-2 | many | 16 | TRBV28 | CASSPLRTVHTGELFF
TRBJ1-2 | few | 14 | TRBV24-1 | CATSDLTGGYGYTF